This TCR beta chain was recovered during a study of shared clonotypes between healthy human individuals (dated by TCRdb to between 2020 and 2021). General notes on the study: The cohort comprised two women and a few men aged 18 to 49 years. To estimate repertoire size and how much clonotype sharing occurs between individuals, the study deeply sequenced the blood TCR repertoires of roughly 5 healthy adults. To increase sequencing depth and limit assay-specific biases, different laboratories used diverse techniques to prepare libraries and sequence TCR repertoires. Each donor's leukapheresis produced roughly between roughly 0.85 and 10 billion PBMCs. Broad study findings and their caveats: Sampling was limited to blood, and TCR repertoires in tissue likely differ from TCR repertoires in blood. Because the study included only a small number of donors, the genetic and exposure-history diversity represented was limited. Pairwise subsampling indicated that sequencing depth was expected to affect the degree of clonotype sharing among donors.

Concerning this clone: Its antigen specificity is not known. Nothing much larger sits one base from this clone, and base qualities are not available.

Using the deep immunoSEQ assay, TCR CDR3 regions were amplified from genomic DNA by multiplex PCR. For each cell subset, the extracted genomic DNA was distributed evenly across all wells of several immunoSEQ 96-well plates, and each plate served as one replicate. Each replicate PCR for unsorted PBMC received 300 to 350 ng genomic DNA, equal to about 30,000 T cell genomes. Genomic DNA from unsorted PBMC was sequenced over ten immunoSEQ deep assay plates. The purified libraries were quantified using a Qubit 3.0 fluorometer, sized with a Bioanalyzer 2100, and then quantified again using the KAPA Library Quantification kit. Every immunoSEQ 96-well plate was sequenced on a dedicated single-read 150-cycle Illumina NextSeq 550 flow cell. The source study handled its data this way. The immunoSEQ output contained only junctional sequences without quality scores, so filtering could not match that applied to full-length reads. Sequences were annotated with PyIR, a Python wrapper for IgBLAST v1.9, using IMGT germline references to assign V/J genes and CDR3. Reads with weak V/J assignments (E-value above 1e-6), missing CDR3, stop codons, out-of-frame junctions, or ambiguous translated residues were removed. A V3J clonotype was defined by an identical inferred V gene, J gene, and CDR3 amino acid sequence. Percentage overlap between repertoires was calculated by dividing the number of shared unique clonotypes by the size of the smaller repertoire. RTK rarefaction, the Chao1 estimator, and Recon v2.1 estimates of unobserved clonotypes were used to assess repertoire richness. As stored in TCRdb, this immuneACCESS dataset retains in-frame rearrangements with V and J assigned. A fraction of the clones does not appear; measured against another copy, unresolved V genes explain less than half of the discrepancy, and the remainder lacks a known reason. The V and J calls and clone size come from that table; D and trimming were worked out from the DNA. Recorded for this sample are hundreds of thousands of clones; approximately 80% of them occurred a single time. Jointly, the top ten make up more than 10% of the sample.

Healthy HIV-negative adults with no recently reported acute infections or vaccinations were included as donors. Only Caucasian adults living in Nashville, Tennessee, USA were represented among the donors. For unsorted samples, 96 million or so PBMCs were counted, and genomic DNA was extracted using the QIAamp DNA Blood Mini kit. Blood was obtained by leukapheresis, after which PBMCs were separated by Ficoll-Histopaque density gradient centrifugation and cryopreserved in liquid nitrogen vapor phase. From V the trimming removes 2 bases and from J it removes 7 bases, while the gene matches leave 5 bases of the junction unaccounted for. In the germline V gene, CDR1 corresponds to LGHNA and CDR2 to YSLEER. Reading from cysteine to phenylalanine, the CDR3 counts 16 amino acids. Only the CDR3 region is kept as DNA, spanning 48 bases read in frame from base 1.

The chain is encoded by TRBV4-3 joined to TRBJ1-6; 10 central nucleotides agree with TRBD1. Sequenced input: PBMCs. This TCR was recovered from a woman aged 40-49 years in good health. Some clones in this sample may be carry-over from other donors' samples. The CDR3 reads as follows: CASSQTPGQGNSPLHF. The DNA reads as follows: TGCGCCAGCAGCCAAACTCCGGGACAGGGGAATTCACCCCTCCACTTT.